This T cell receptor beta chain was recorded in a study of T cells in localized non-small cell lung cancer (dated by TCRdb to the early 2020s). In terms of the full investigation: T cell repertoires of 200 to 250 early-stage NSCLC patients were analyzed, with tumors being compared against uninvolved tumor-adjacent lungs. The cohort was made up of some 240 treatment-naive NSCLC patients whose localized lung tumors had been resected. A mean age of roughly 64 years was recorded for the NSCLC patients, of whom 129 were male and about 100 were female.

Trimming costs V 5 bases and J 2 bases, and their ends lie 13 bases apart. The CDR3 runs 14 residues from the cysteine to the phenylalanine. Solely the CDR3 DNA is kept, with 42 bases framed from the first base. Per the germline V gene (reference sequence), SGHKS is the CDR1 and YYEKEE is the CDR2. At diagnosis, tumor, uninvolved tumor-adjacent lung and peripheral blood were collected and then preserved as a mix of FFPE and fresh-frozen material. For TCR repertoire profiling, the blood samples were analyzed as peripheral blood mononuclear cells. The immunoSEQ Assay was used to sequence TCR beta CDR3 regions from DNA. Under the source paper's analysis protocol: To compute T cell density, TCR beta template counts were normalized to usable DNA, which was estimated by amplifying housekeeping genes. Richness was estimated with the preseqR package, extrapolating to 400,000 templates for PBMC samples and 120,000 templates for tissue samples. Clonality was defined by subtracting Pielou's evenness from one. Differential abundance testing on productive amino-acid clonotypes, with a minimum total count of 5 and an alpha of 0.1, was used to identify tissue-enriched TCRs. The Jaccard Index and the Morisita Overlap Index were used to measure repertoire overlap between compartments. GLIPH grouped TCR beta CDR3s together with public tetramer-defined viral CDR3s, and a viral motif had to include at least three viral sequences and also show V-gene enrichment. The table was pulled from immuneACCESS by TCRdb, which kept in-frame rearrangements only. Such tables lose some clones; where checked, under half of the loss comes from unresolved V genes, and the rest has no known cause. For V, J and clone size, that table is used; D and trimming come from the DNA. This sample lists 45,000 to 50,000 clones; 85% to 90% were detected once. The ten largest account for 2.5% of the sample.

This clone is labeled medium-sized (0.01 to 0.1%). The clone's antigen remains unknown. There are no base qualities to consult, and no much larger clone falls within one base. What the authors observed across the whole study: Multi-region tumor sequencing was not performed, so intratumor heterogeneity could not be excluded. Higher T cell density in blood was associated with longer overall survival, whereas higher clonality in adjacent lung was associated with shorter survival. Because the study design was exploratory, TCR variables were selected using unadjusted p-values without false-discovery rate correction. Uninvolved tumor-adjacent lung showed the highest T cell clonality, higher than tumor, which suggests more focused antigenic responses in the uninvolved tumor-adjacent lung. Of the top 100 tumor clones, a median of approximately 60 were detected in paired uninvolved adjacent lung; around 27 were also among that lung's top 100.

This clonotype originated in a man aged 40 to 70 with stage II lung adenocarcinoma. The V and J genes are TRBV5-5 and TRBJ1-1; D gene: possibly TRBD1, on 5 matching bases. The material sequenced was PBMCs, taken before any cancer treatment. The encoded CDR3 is CASSPGTLNTEAFF. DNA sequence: TGTGCCAGCAGTCCAGGGACCCTAAACACTGAAGCTTTCTTT.